The TCR beta chain described here comes from a study of blood T cell repertoires in COVID-19. The CDR3 has 12 residues. V was trimmed by 7 bases and J by 2 bases, leaving 12 bases between them. Germline CDR1 is SQVTM and CDR2 is ANQGSEA. The data were produced by immunoSEQ multiplex PCR, yet TCRdb's version contains in-frame clones alone and is incomplete. This sample yields 150,000 to 200,000 clones, of which over 80% are seen a single time; about 5% belongs to the top ten. The V gene is TRBV29-1, the J gene TRBJ2-7, with no clear D. This TCR came from a woman between 50 and 59 years old with acute or convalescent COVID-19. The sequenced sample consisted of peripheral blood. The CDR3 protein is CSAKISAYEQYF. CDR3 bases: TGCAGCGCCAAAATCAGTGCCTACGAGCAGTACTTC.